This TCR beta chain was recorded in a study of circulating tumor DNA in untreated peripheral T-cell lymphoma. This tumor tissue came from a pretreatment baseline collection. Generated by immunoSEQ multiplex PCR, the TCRdb table keeps only in-frame clones and is missing some. The sample records some 7,000 clones, roughly 80% being singletons. A word on this clone: The antigen is unknown.

The germline gives CDR1 SGHRS, CDR2 YFSETQ. The V and J ends lost 4 bases and 6 bases respectively, with 14 bases between them. The CDR3 spans 14 residues. Whole-study results and caveats: Tumor-specific clonotypes were found in about four fifths of patients.

The chain uses TRBV5-1 and TRBJ2-4, with D perhaps assigned TRBD1 or TRBD2 (6 bases each). Material: tumor tissue. This TCR was recovered from a human donor with peripheral T-cell lymphoma. This CDR3 is CASSEGGQLNIQYF. CDR3 in DNA: TGCGCCAGCAGCGAGGGGGGACAACTAAACATTCAGTACTTC.